The 24 T cell receptor beta chains given below trace back to one sample, sequenced in a study of OX40 agonist ivuxolimab in advanced cancers. Profiling relied on immunoSEQ multiplex PCR, and the TCRdb table lists in-frame clones only, not all of them. This sample has about 83,000 clones, with approximately 91% found just once. The sample was CD4+ or CD8+ T cells sorted from blood, taken in a trial of the OX40 agonist ivuxolimab. These receptors all stem from an adult with an advanced solid tumor such as melanoma, head and neck, liver or kidney cancer.

The rearrangement uses TRBV19 and TRBJ1-3, with D possibly TRBD1 on 6 matching bases. Trimming took 8 bases from V and 2 from J, leaving 7 bases between them. CDR1 is LNHDA, CDR2 SQIVND, per germline (reference sequence). The CDR3 is made up of 12 amino acids. The CDR3 nucleotides read TGTGCCAGTCACAGGGCTGGAAACACCATATATTTT. Translating it yields CASHRAGNTIYF.

The sample holds one count of this clone. The chain uses TRBV7-6 and TRBJ2-1; 12 positions match TRBD2. The CDR3 covers 22 residues. Germline-derived CDR1 and CDR2 are SGHVS and FNYEAQ. The V gene end was trimmed by 2 bases and the J gene end by 0 bases; junction bases not matched to a gene: 17. CDR3 sequence (DNA): TGTGCCAGCAGCTTATCAAAGTTCCTGACTAGCGGGGGAACTGTCTCCTACAATGAGCAGTTCTTC. It yields the protein CASSLSKFLTSGGTVSYNEQFF.

This clone was picked up one time. The DNA of the CDR3 is TGTGCCAGTAGTAACCGGGACCGCCTAACCTACGAGCAGTACTTC. Translating it yields CASSNRDRLTYEQYF. V gene TRBV19 combines with J gene TRBJ2-7; D might be TRBD1 or TRBD2, each matching 5 bases. The CDR3 covers 15 residues. V was clipped by 4 bases and J by 2 bases, with 15 bases between them. Germline V gene data show CDR1 as LNHDA and CDR2 as SQIVND (reference sequence).

This chain joins TRBV5-4 and TRBJ1-3, with D perhaps TRBD1 (5 bases). The germline V and J ends were trimmed by 4 bases and 0 bases, with 8 bases remaining between them. There are 14 residues in the CDR3. The germline CDR1 and CDR2 sequences are SGHNT and YYREEE (reference sequence). The CDR3 DNA follows: TGTGCCAGCAGCCCGACAGTCTCTGGAAACACCATATATTTT. This codes for CASSPTVSGNTIYF. Based on the CDR3 plus reference TRBV5-4 and TRBJ1-3, the full variable domain is ETGVTQSPTHLIKTRGQQVTLRCSSQSGHNTVSWYQQALGQGPQFIFQYYREEENGRGNFPPRFSGLQFPNYSSELNVNALELDDSALYLCASSPTVSGNTIYFGEGSWLTVV.

This chain uses TRBV19 with TRBJ1-5; no reliable D call. The ends were cut back, 3 bases at V and 4 bases at J, with 10 bases in the middle. Germline assignment: CDR1 LNHDA and CDR2 SQIVND (reference sequence). The CDR3 loop spans 14 amino acids. The CDR3 bases are TGTGCCAGTAGTATCGCCACAGCAAATCAGCCCCAGCATTTT. It encodes CASSIATANQPQHF.

This chain's CDR3 is CASTGFTGLAGGPSEQFF. The DNA of the CDR3 is TGTGCCAGTACAGGATTTACGGGACTAGCGGGGGGGCCTAGTGAGCAGTTCTTC. The chain links TRBV19 to TRBJ2-1; 16 positions match TRBD2. The CDR3 sequence is 18 residues long. In germline, CDR1 is LNHDA, CDR2 SQIVND (reference sequence). The junction had 15 bases not matched to a gene; V was cut back by 7 bases and J by 9 bases.

The V and J genes are TRBV6-7 and TRBJ2-3; TRBD2 aligns across 11 bases. Being an ORF, TRBV6-7 has a function that is uncertain. CDR3 size: 17 residues. J gave up 0 bases and V 10 bases, and 12 bases lay outside the gene matches. CDR3 nucleotides: TGTGCCACCCCGGGACTAGCGGAGGGGGTTAGCACAGATACGCAGTATTTT. It is translated as CATPGLAEGVSTDTQYF.

The DNA of the CDR3 is TGTGCCAGCAGGCAGGGGCGTGAGCAGTACTTC. Protein product: CASRQGREQYF. This chain links TRBV6-6 with TRBJ2-7, with D perhaps TRBD1 (6 bases). Germline V gives CDR1 MNHNY, CDR2 SVGAGI (reference sequence). The CDR3 loop spans 11 amino acids. V was pared by 6 bases and J by 7 bases, with 10 bases between.

The rearrangement links TRBV20-1 to TRBJ1-1; D remains ambiguous. This CDR3 spans 11 amino acids. CDR1 and CDR2 (germline): DFQATT, SNEGSKA (reference sequence). Here the CDR3 reads CRVLMNTEAFF. CDR3 nucleotides: TGCAGGGTCCTAATGAACACTGAAGCTTTCTTT.

This clone was detected a few times. The chain joins TRBV14 to TRBJ1-5, with D hard to call. Per germline, CDR1 SGHDN and CDR2 FVKESK. Trimming took 0 bases from V and 6 from J, leaving 6 bases between them. The CDR3 is 13 residues long. The CDR3 sequence: CASSQDPGQPQHF. DNA for the CDR3: TGTGCCAGCAGCCAAGATCCCGGTCAGCCCCAGCATTTT.

V is TRBV7-2 and J is TRBJ1-1; D remains ambiguous. Germline values: CDR1 SGHTA, CDR2 FQGNSA. V lost 0 bases, J lost 7 bases, and 9 bases lay in between. This CDR3 is built from 13 residues. As DNA, the CDR3 is TGTGCCAGCAGCTTAGCCCAACAGAGTGAAGCTTTCTTT. It encodes CASSLAQQSEAFF. The variable domain in full, completed from reference TRBV7-2 and TRBJ1-1, reads GAGVSQSPSNKVTEKGKDVELRCDPISGHTALYWYRQSLGQGLEFLIYFQGNSAPDKSGLPSDRFSAERTGGSVSTLTIQRTQQEDSAVYLCASSLAQQSEAFFGQGTRLTVV.

The V call is TRBV9, the J call TRBJ2-5; a weak D match, TRBD2 (6 bases). V lost 5 bases to trimming and J lost 5 bases, with 16 bases between them. The CDR3 is 14 residues long. Germline V gene lookup returns CDR1 SGDLS and CDR2 YYNGEE. The CDR3 DNA reads TGTGCCAGCAGTCCGATAGCGGACTCTGAGACCCAGTACTTC. It yields the protein CASSPIADSETQYF.

The chain has TRBV6-6 and TRBJ1-1; D is undetermined. Deletions cut 6 bases from V and 1 base from J, with 12 bases between. The CDR3 has 14 amino acids. The germline CDR1 and CDR2 sequences are MNHNY and SVGAGI (reference sequence). The CDR3 region is CASRILSGNTEAFF. The CDR3 region has the DNA TGTGCCAGCAGAATCCTCTCGGGGAACACTGAAGCTTTCTTT.

The J gene is TRBJ2-1, the V gene TRBV20-1; D is uncertain. With 4 bases removed from V and 8 bases from J, the gap between germline ends came to 6 bases. This CDR3 region has 10 residues. Germline assignment: CDR1 DFQATT and CDR2 SNEGSKA (reference sequence). The CDR3 is CSANKDEQFF. The CDR3 nucleotides are TGCAGTGCTAACAAGGATGAGCAGTTCTTC.

The rearrangement uses TRBV7-6 and TRBJ1-5; D is perhaps TRBD1 (5 bases). Trimming took 1 base from V and 3 from J, leaving 7 bases between them. This CDR3 is 14 amino acids long. CDR1 and CDR2 (germline): SGHVS, FNYEAQ. CDR3 in amino acids: CASSLGGVNQPQHF. Here the CDR3 DNA reads TGTGCCAGCAGCTTAGGAGGGGTCAATCAGCCCCAGCATTTT.

The gene calls are TRBV27 and TRBJ2-1, with 10 bases that match TRBD1. The trim removed 9 bases at V and 8 bases at J, leaving 7 bases unmatched. The CDR3 is 13 amino acids. Per the germline V gene, CDR1 is MNHEY and CDR2 is SMNVEV (reference sequence). The chain's CDR3 is CASSRDRGDEQFF. The CDR3 DNA follows: TGTGCCAGTAGCCGGGACAGGGGCGATGAGCAGTTCTTC.

This clone was observed a few times. Other DNA sequences from this sample encode an identical CDR3 as well. In DNA form, the CDR3 reads TGTGCCAGTAGTATTATCGGGGGTCAAGGCAATCAGCCCCAGCATTTT. Translating it yields CASSIIGGQGNQPQHF. The V call is TRBV19, the J call TRBJ1-5; tentative D call: TRBD1 (5 bases). V lost 3 bases, J lost 2 bases, and 14 bases lay in between. Germline CDR1 LNHDA, CDR2 SQIVND (reference sequence). This CDR3 region has 16 residues.

The table lists this clone with a few counts. This chain connects TRBV2 to TRBJ1-2; 10 bases are a match to TRBD1. The junction had 2 bases not matched to a gene; V was cut back by 8 bases and J by 5 bases. The germline gives CDR1 SNHLY, CDR2 FYNNEI. The CDR3 has 12 residues. The CDR3 nucleotides are TGTGCCAGCGGACAGGGGGAGTATGGCTACACCTTC. It is translated as CASGQGEYGYTF.

The chain combines TRBV7-2 with TRBJ1-1; D gene ambiguous. This CDR3 comprises 15 residues. Germline CDR1 and CDR2: SGHTA and FQGNSA. V was cut by 1 base and J by 0 bases, with 9 bases left in between. CDR3 nucleotide sequence: TGTGCCAGCAGCTTAGTGTTGGACCTGAACACTGAAGCTTTCTTT. Its protein is CASSLVLDLNTEAFF. Supplemented by reference TRBV7-2 and TRBJ1-1, the full variable domain reads GAGVSQSPSNKVTEKGKDVELRCDPISGHTALYWYRQSLGQGLEFLIYFQGNSAPDKSGLPSDRFSAERTGGSVSTLTIQRTQQEDSAVYLCASSLVLDLNTEAFFGQGTRLTVV.

The chain has TRBV10-3 and TRBJ1-1; D ambiguous. Trimming took 0 bases from V and 0 from J, leaving 8 bases between them. The CDR3 runs 15 residues. In germline, CDR1 is ENHRY, CDR2 SYGVKD. The CDR3 coding sequence is TGTGCCATCAGTGAGTCAGGGAGCATGAACACTGAAGCTTTCTTT. It encodes CAISESGSMNTEAFF.

The chain joins TRBV2 to TRBJ2-5; D remains unclear. The germline CDR1 and CDR2 sequences are SNHLY and FYNNEI. V gave up 4 bases and J gave up 5 bases, with 5 bases separating them. This CDR3 spans 11 amino acids. The CDR3 protein is CASSVGETQYF. The CDR3 DNA is TGTGCCAGCAGTGTGGGGGAGACCCAGTACTTC.

The chain joins TRBV14 to TRBJ2-5, with TRBD1 matching over 8 bases. The CDR3 has 16 residues. The junction had 6 bases not matched to a gene; V was cut back by 1 base and J by 2 bases. Germline V gives CDR1 SGHDN, CDR2 FVKESK. CDR3 nucleotides: TGTGCCAGCAGCCAAGGGCAGGGGGCGCCTCAAGAGACCCAGTACTTC. Its translation: CASSQGQGAPQETQYF.

The CDR3: CASSPSGHEQFF. Written as DNA, the CDR3 is TGCGCCAGCAGCCCCAGTGGCCATGAGCAGTTCTTC. The chain uses TRBV4-3 and TRBJ2-1; D uncertain. Trimming left V 4 bases short and J 8 bases short, with 9 bases between. CDR1 is LGHNA, CDR2 YSLEER, per germline. CDR3 size: 12 residues.

The chain combines TRBV19 with TRBJ1-2; D might be TRBD1 (6 bases). This CDR3 comprises 12 residues. With 9 bases removed from V and 8 bases from J, the gap between germline ends came to 16 bases. Germline V CDR1 and CDR2: LNHDA, SQIVND (reference sequence). The CDR3 reads CASRDILLGYTF. CDR3 nucleotide sequence: TGTGCCAGCCGGGACATCTTGCTGGGCTACACCTTC.